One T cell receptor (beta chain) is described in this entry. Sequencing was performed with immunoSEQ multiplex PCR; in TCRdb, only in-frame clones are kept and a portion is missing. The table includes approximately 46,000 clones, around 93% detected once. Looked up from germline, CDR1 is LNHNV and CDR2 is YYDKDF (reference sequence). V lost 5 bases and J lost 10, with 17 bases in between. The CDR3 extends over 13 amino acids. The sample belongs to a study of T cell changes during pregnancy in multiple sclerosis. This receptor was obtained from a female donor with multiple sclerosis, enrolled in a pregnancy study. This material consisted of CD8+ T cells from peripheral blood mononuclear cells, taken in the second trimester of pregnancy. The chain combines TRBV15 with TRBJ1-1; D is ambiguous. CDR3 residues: CATSLRRSVPAFF. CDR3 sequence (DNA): TGTGCCACCAGCCTCCGGCGGTCGGTTCCAGCTTTCTTT.